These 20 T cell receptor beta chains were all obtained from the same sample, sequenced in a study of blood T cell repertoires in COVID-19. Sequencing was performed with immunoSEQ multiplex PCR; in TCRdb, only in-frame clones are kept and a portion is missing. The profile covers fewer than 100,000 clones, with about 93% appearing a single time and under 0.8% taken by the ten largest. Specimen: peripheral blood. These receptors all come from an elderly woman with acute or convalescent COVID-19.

The CDR3 reads CASSFSGGWGYTF. CDR3 bases: TGTGCCAGCAGTTTTTCAGGGGGATGGGGCTACACCTTC. V gene TRBV27 combines with J gene TRBJ1-2; 7 bases match TRBD1. V shed 3 bases, J shed 8 bases, and the junction held 6 bases outside the gene matches. Germline V lookup: CDR1 MNHEY, CDR2 SMNVEV (reference sequence). The CDR3 is made up of 13 amino acids.

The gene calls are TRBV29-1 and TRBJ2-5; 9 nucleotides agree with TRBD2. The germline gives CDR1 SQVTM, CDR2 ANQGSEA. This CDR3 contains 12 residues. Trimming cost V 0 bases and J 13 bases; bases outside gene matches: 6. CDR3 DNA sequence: TGCAGCGTTGAAGAGGCGGGGGGGAGTCGGTACTTC. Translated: CSVEEAGGSRYF. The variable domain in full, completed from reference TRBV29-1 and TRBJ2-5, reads SAVISQKPSRDICQRGTSLTIQCQVDSQVTMMFWYRQQPGQSLTLIATANQGSEATYESGFVIDKFPISRPNLTFSTLTVSNMSPEDSSIYLCSVEEAGGSRYFGPGTRLLVL.

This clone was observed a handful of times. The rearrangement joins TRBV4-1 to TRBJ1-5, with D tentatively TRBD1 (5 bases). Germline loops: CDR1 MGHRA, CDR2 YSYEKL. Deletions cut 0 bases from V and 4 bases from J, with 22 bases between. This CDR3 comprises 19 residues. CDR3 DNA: TGCGCCAGCAGCCAAGATAAGGGGCCGACAGAATTACCAAATCAGCCCCAGCATTTT. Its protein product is CASSQDKGPTELPNQPQHF.

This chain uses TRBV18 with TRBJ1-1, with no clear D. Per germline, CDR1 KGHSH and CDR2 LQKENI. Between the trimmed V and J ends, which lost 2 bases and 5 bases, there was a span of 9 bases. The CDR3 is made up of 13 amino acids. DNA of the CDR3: TGTGCCAGCTCACCAAGGCCCGGGACTGAAGCTTTCTTT. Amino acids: CASSPRPGTEAFF.

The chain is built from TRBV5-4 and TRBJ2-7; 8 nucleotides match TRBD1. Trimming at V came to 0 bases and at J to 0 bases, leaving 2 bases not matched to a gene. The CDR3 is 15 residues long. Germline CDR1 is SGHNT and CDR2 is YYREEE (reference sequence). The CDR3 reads CASSLGGTGSYEQYF. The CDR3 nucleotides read TGTGCCAGCAGCTTGGGCGGGACAGGCTCCTACGAGCAGTACTTC.

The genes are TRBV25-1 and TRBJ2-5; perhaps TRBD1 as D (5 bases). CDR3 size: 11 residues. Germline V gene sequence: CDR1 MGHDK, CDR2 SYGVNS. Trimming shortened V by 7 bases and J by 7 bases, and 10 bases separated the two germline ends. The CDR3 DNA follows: TGTGCCAGCAAAGGGGCTGGGACCCAGTACTTC. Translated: CASKGAGTQYF.

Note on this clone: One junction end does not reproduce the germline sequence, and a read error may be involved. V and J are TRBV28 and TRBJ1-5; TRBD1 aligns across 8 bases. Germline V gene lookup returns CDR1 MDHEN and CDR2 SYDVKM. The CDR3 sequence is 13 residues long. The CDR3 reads CASSTGDIERGLF. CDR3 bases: TGTGCCAGTTCGACAGGGGATATTGAGCGAGGCCTTTTT.

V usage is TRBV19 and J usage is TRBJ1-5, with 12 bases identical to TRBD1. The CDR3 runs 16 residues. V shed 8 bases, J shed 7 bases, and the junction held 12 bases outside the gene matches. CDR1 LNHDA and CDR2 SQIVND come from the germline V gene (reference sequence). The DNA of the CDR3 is TGTGCCAGTTCAGGGGGGGGACAGGGGGCCCGGCAGCCCCAGCATTTT. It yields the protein CASSGGGQGARQPQHF.

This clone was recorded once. The CDR3 protein is CATTLTGKGEQYF. The CDR3 DNA sequence: TGTGCCACCACGTTGACAGGGAAAGGGGAGCAGTACTTC. The chain carries TRBV7-9 and TRBJ2-7, with 7 bases that match TRBD1. After removal of 10 bases from V and 7 bases from J, the junction contained 13 bases not matched to a gene. Germline loops: CDR1 SEHNR, CDR2 FQNEAQ (reference sequence). The CDR3 consists of 13 residues.

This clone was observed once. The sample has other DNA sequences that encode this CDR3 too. The CDR3: CASSLYNEQFF. In nucleotides, the CDR3 is TGTGCCAGTAGTTTATACAATGAGCAGTTCTTC. J is TRBJ2-1 and V is TRBV19; D not resolved. Trimming left V 5 bases short and J 4 bases short, with 3 bases between. The V gene's germline CDR1 is LNHDA and CDR2 SQIVND (reference sequence). The CDR3 totals 11 residues.

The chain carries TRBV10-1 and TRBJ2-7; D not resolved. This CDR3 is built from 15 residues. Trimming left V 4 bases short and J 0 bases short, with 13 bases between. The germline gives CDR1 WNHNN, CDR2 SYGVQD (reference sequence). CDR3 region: CASSAKERRSYEQYF. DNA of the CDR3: TGCGCCAGCAGTGCTAAGGAGCGACGCTCCTACGAGCAGTACTTC.

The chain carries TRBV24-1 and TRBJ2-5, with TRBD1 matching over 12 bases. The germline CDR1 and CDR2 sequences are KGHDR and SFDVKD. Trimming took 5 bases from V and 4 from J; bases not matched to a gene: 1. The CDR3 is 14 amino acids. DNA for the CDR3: TGTGCCACCAGTGTGGGACAGGGGGCAGAGACCCAGTACTTC. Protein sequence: CATSVGQGAETQYF.

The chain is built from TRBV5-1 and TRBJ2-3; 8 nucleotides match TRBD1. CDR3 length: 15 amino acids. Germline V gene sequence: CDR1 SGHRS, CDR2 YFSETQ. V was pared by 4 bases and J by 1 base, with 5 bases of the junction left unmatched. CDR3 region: CASSQGARGTDTQYF. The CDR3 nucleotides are TGCGCCAGCAGCCAGGGGGCACGTGGCACAGATACGCAGTATTTT.

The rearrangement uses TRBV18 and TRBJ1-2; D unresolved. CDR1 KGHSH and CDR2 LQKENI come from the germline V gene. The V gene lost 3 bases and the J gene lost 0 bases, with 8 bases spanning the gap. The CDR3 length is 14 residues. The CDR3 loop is CASSPEGSNYGYTF. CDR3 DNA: TGTGCCAGCTCACCTGAGGGATCTAACTATGGCTACACCTTC.

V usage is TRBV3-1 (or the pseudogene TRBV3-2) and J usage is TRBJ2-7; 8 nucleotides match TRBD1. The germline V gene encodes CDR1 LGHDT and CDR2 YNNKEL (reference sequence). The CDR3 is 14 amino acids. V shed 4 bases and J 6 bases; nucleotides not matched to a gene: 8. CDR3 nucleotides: TGTGCCAGCAGCCTCAGGGGGCAGGACAGCGAGCAGTACTTC. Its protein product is CASSLRGQDSEQYF.

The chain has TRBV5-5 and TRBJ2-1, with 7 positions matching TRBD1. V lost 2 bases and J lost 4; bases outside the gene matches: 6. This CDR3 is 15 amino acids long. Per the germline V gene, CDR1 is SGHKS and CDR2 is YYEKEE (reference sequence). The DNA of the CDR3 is TGTGCCAGCAGCTTTTTAACAGGGGTGTACAATGAGCAGTTCTTC. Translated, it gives CASSFLTGVYNEQFF.

For the CDR3, the DNA is TGTGCCAGTAGTATGGACAGTAGTCTGCAGCCCCAGCATTTT. As protein: CASSMDSSLQPQHF. The rearrangement joins TRBV19 to TRBJ1-5; TRBD1 might be the D (6 bases). This CDR3 is 14 amino acids long. Germline assignment: CDR1 LNHDA and CDR2 SQIVND (reference sequence). Trimming took 3 bases from V and 7 from J, leaving 13 bases between them.

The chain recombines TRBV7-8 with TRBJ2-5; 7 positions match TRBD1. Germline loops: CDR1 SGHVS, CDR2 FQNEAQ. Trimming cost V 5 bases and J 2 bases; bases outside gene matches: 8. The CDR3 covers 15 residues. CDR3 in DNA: TGTGCCAGCAGCCTGGGTCAGGGGGTACAAGAGACCCAGTACTTC. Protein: CASSLGQGVQETQYF.

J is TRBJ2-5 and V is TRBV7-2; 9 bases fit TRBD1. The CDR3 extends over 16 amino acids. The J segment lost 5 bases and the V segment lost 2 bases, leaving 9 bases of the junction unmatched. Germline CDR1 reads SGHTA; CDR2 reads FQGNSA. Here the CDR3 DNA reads TGTGCCAGCAGCTTAACAGGACAGGGGAGATATGAGACCCAGTACTTC. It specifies CASSLTGQGRYETQYF.

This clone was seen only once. CDR3 nucleotides: TGTGCCAGCAGCCCCCTTCTCCAGGGTTCACCCCTCCACTTT. This encodes CASSPLLQGSPLHF. V gene TRBV11-2 combines with J gene TRBJ1-6, with a weak D call TRBD1 (5 bases). V shed 5 bases and J shed 9 bases, with 14 bases lying between them. CDR3 length: 14 residues. Germline V gives CDR1 SGHAT, CDR2 FQNNGV.